These T cell receptor beta chains were read from a single sample in a study of CD8+CD57+ T cells in acquired aplastic anemia. TCRdb itself ran the reads through MiXCR, one entry per CDR3 protein. The sample includes over 150,000 distinct CDR3 sequences, 70% to 75% of them seen just once. Sequencing was carried out using sorted CD4+, CD8+, or CD8+CD57+ T cells (not recorded which) from PBMCs. The receptor source for this set is a human donor with aplastic anemia. CDR3s include the opening cysteine and the closing phenylalanine or tryptophan. D genes are given only for firm matches. The size entry is marked missing in some rows and otherwise reads once, few, many or a size class.

v_call	d_call	clone_size	j_call	cdr3_nt	cdr3_aa
TRBV7-3	TRBD2	NA	TRBJ2-5	TGTGCCAGCAGCCCCTTAGCGGGAGGGGGAGAGACCCAGTACTTC	CASSPLAGGGETQYF
TRBV25-1	NA	NA	TRBJ1-2	TGTGCCAGCAGTTCTCCACTAGCGGGAGGGTTGTCTGGCTACACCTTC	CASSSPLAGGLSGYTF
TRBV2	NA	NA	TRBJ1-1	TGTGCCAGCAGCTTGGATGCTTCGACTGAAGCTTTCTTT	CASSLDASTEAFF
TRBV7-9	NA	few	TRBJ1-2	TGTGCCAGCAGCTTTGTACAGAACTATGGCTACACCTTC	CASSFVQNYGYTF
TRBV6-4	NA	NA	TRBJ2-1	TGTGCCAGCAGTGACTGGGGGGCTTACAATGAGCAGTTCTTC	CASSDWGAYNEQFF
TRBV15	NA	NA	TRBJ1-1	TGTGCCACCAGCAGAGATTTGGGACGGCGGGGGGAAGCTTTCTTT	CATSRDLGRRGEAFF
TRBV6-1	NA	few	TRBJ2-7	TGTGCCAGCAGCCGGACGGAGACCTACGAGCAGTACTTC	CASSRTETYEQYF
TRBV7-2	NA	NA	TRBJ2-1	TGTGCCAGCAGCTCATCCCTACAGGGCAATGAGCAGTTCTTC	CASSSSLQGNEQFF
TRBV5-1	NA	NA	TRBJ2-7	TGCGCCAGCAGCCCTACCCCTTTCGAGCAGTACTTC	CASSPTPFEQYF
TRBV19	TRBD2	few	TRBJ2-1	TGTGCCAGTAGTAGGGGGGGTAGCGGGGCGAGATCCTACAATGAGCAGTTCTTC	CASSRGGSGARSYNEQFF
TRBV5-1	TRBD2	NA	TRBJ2-7	TGCGCCAGCAGCCCAGGACTAGCGGGGGTCTACGAGCAGTACTTC	CASSPGLAGVYEQYF
TRBV24-1	NA	NA	TRBJ2-1	TGTGCCACCAGTGATTTTGAGAATGAGCAGTTCTTC	CATSDFENEQFF
TRBV7-2	NA	NA	TRBJ2-7	TGTGCCAGCAGCTTAGGTATCCGTTCCTACGAGCAGTACTTC	CASSLGIRSYEQYF
TRBV19	NA	NA	TRBJ1-6	TGTGCCAGTTCGAGGGAGACAGCTAGGTCACCCCTCCACTTT	CASSRETARSPLHF